One and the same sample provided the 14 T cell receptor beta chains below, sequenced in a study of early T cells in non-severe SARS-CoV-2 infection. Via MiXCR, TCRdb re-called the 5' RACE reads, giving one row per CDR3 protein. The repertoire consists of about 110,000 distinct CDR3 sequences, with about 12% occurring once and the leading ten covering around 3.2%. Sequenced input: whole blood. The receptors were sampled from an adult who was a healthcare worker with PCR-confirmed SARS-CoV-2 infection or an uninfected control (not recorded which).

Comment on this clonotype: One end of the junction fails to match germline, which may point to a read error. The rearrangement joins TRBV11-2 to TRBJ2-7; no firm D call. The CDR3 runs to 11 residues. CDR1 and CDR2 (germline): SGHAT, FQNNGV. The CDR3 nucleotides are TGTGCCAGCAGCTCCACCTACGAGCGGTACTTC. The encoded protein is CASSSTYERYF.

The J gene is TRBJ2-5, the V gene TRBV28; no clear D. V was shortened by 4 bases and J by 6 bases, with 12 bases between the two germline ends. CDR3 size: 13 residues. Germline CDR1 is MDHEN and CDR2 is SYDVKM. The CDR3: CASSSPGWKTQYF. CDR3 sequence (DNA): TGTGCCAGCAGTTCCCCCGGTTGGAAGACCCAGTACTTC.

This clonotype was seen a handful of times. The rearrangement links TRBV5-1 to TRBJ2-7, with D uncertain. The V gene's germline CDR1 is SGHRS and CDR2 YFSETQ. The CDR3 totals 15 residues. The germline V and J ends were trimmed by 4 bases and 0 bases, with 14 bases remaining between them. CDR3 amino acids: CASSPRAPSSYEQYF. CDR3 in DNA: TGCGCCAGCAGCCCTCGCGCGCCGAGCTCCTACGAGCAGTACTTC.

Many counts were recorded for this clonotype. The J gene is TRBJ1-2, the V gene TRBV6-2 or TRBV6-3; D gene uncertain. Between the trimmed V and J ends, which lost 6 bases and 7 bases, there was a span of 9 bases. This CDR3 has 11 residues. Looked up from germline, CDR1 is MNHEY and CDR2 is SVGEGT. CDR3 amino acids: CASSPPGGYTF. The CDR3 nucleotides read TGTGCCAGCAGCCCACCCGGTGGCTACACCTTC.

This clonotype was detected many times. The V call is TRBV12-3 or TRBV12-4, the J call TRBJ2-7; D is possibly TRBD1 (5 bases). V dropped 5 bases and J dropped 6 bases, with 11 bases sitting between them. This CDR3 is built from 12 residues. CDR3 DNA sequence: TGTGCCAGCAGTATTCAGGGCTCCGAGCAGTACTTC. This sequence encodes CASSIQGSEQYF.

This clonotype was recorded many times. V gene TRBV6-2 or TRBV6-3 combines with J gene TRBJ1-1; 10 bases fit TRBD1. J was trimmed by 9 bases and V by 2 bases; bases with no gene match: 6. The germline V gene has CDR1 MNHEY and CDR2 SVGEGT. The length of the CDR3 is 14 residues. The CDR3: CASSYPGQGSKAFF. In nucleotides, the CDR3 is TGTGCCAGCAGTTACCCGGGACAGGGGTCGAAAGCTTTCTTT.

There are a few counts of this clonotype. This sequence joins TRBV3-1 and TRBJ2-2; D uncertain. V lost 0 bases and J 5 bases, leaving 16 bases between the germline ends. The CDR3 has 17 residues. Germline V gene sequence: CDR1 LGHDT, CDR2 YNNKEL (reference sequence). In DNA form, the CDR3 reads TGTGCCAGCAGCCAAGAATATCGAGACCTTACGACCGGGGAGCTGTTTTTT. As protein: CASSQEYRDLTTGELFF.

In its sample, this clonotype was seen many times. This chain joins TRBV19 and TRBJ1-5; TRBD1 agrees at 7 bases. V lost 5 bases to trimming and J lost 2 bases; unmatched junction nucleotides: 9. CDR1 is LNHDA and CDR2 is SQIVND in the germline V gene (reference sequence). This CDR3 is built from 16 residues. The CDR3 here is CASSSRQGGGNQPQHF. As DNA, the CDR3 is TGTGCCAGTAGTTCCCGACAGGGAGGAGGCAATCAGCCCCAGCATTTT.

This clonotype was recorded a few times. This chain connects TRBV29-1 to TRBJ2-3; D unclear. The CDR3 extends over 13 amino acids. V dropped 6 bases and J dropped 0 bases, with 10 bases sitting between them. From germline, CDR1 is SQVTM and CDR2 ANQGSEA. This CDR3 is CSVYPTSTDTQYF. Here the CDR3 DNA reads TGCAGCGTGTATCCGACTAGCACAGATACGCAGTATTTT.

The chain is built from TRBV20-1 and TRBJ1-1; the match to TRBD1 covers 7 bases. Trimming removed 6 bases from V and 5 bases from J; junction bases left unmatched: 9. In germline, CDR1 is DFQATT, CDR2 SNEGSKA (reference sequence). This CDR3 region has 13 residues. Here the CDR3 reads CSAPTGWETEAFF. The CDR3 coding sequence is TGCAGTGCCCCGACAGGGTGGGAGACTGAAGCTTTCTTT.

The chain recombines TRBV5-1 with TRBJ2-7; 9 bases align to TRBD2. The ends lost 4 bases at V and 2 bases at J; junction bases unmatched: 7. The germline gives CDR1 SGHRS, CDR2 YFSETQ. The length of the CDR3 is 15 residues. The CDR3 nucleotides read TGCGCCAGCAGCCCCACTAGCGGGCGAACCTACGAGCAGTACTTC. This codes for CASSPTSGRTYEQYF. Together with reference TRBV5-1 and TRBJ2-7, the CDR3 gives the full variable domain: KAGVTQTPRYLIKTRGQQVTLSCSPISGHRSVSWYQQTPGQGLQFLFEYFSETQRNKGNFPGRFSGRQFSNSRSEMNVSTLELGDSALYLCASSPTSGRTYEQYFGPGTRLTVT.

The CDR3 is CASSGLAGGEQYF. In DNA, the CDR3 is TGTGCCAGCAGTGGACTAGCGGGGGGCGAGCAGTACTTC. V is TRBV6-2 or TRBV6-3 and J is TRBJ2-7; 14 nucleotides align to TRBD2. This CDR3 region has 13 residues. Per the germline V gene, CDR1 is MNHEY and CDR2 is SVGEGT. J lost 6 bases, V lost 5 bases, and 0 bases had no gene match.

The chain recombines TRBV12-3 or TRBV12-4 with TRBJ2-5; D is possibly TRBD1 or TRBD2 (5 bases each). This CDR3 comprises 14 residues. Trimming pared 1 base from V and 7 bases from J, leaving 13 bases between. The CDR3 DNA sequence: TGTGCCAGCAGTTTAGAAGGGACCGACGGGACCCAGTACTTC. Translating gives CASSLEGTDGTQYF.

The V gene is TRBV11-2, the J gene TRBJ2-7; weak D call: TRBD2 (6 bases). Per the germline V gene, CDR1 is SGHAT and CDR2 is FQNNGV. This CDR3 is built from 16 residues. Trimming left V 0 bases short and J 0 bases short, with 12 bases between. CDR3 sequence (DNA): TGTGCCAGCAGCTTAGAATTTTCCGGGAGCTCCTACGAGCAGTACTTC. It codes for CASSLEFSGSSYEQYF. Supplemented by reference TRBV11-2 and TRBJ2-7, the full variable domain reads EAGVAQSPRYKIIEKRQSVAFWCNPISGHATLYWYQQILGQGPKLLIQFQNNGVVDDSQLPKDRFSAERLKGVDSTLKIQPAKLEDSAVYLCASSLEFSGSSYEQYFGPGTRLTVT.